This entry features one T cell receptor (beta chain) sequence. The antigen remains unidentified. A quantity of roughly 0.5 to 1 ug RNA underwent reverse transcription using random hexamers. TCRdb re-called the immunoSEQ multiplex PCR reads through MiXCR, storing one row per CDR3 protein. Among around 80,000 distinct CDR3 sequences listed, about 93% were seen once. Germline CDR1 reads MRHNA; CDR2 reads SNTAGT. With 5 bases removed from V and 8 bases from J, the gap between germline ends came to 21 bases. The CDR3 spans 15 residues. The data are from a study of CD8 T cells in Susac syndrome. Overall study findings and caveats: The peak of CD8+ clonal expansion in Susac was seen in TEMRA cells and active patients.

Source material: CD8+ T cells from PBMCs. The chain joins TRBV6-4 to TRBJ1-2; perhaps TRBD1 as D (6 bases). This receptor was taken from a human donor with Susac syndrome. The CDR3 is CASSRDFGGLAGYTF. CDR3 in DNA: TGTGCCAGCAGTCGTGATTTCGGGGGGCTCGCCGGCTACACCTTC.